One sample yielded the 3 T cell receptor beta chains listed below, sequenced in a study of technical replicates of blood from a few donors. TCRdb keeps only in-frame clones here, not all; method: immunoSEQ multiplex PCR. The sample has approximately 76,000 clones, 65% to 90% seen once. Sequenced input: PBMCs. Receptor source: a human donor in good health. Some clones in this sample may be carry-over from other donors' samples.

The CDR3 DNA reads as TGTGCCAGCAGCCCGCGCCCCGACACTTACTACGAGCAGTACTTC. This translates into CASSPRPDTYYEQYF. V gene TRBV7-2 combines with J gene TRBJ2-7, with no clear D. The CDR3 sequence is 15 residues long. Trimming removed 5 bases at V and 3 bases at J, with 17 bases between. The germline CDR1 and CDR2 sequences are SGHTA and FQGNSA.

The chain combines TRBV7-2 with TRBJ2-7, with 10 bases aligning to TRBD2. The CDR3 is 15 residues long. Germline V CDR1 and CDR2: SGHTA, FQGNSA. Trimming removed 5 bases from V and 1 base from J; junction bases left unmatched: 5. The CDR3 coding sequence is TGTGCCAGCAGCGGGACACTAGCGGGATCCTACGAGCAGTACTTC. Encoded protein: CASSGTLAGSYEQYF.

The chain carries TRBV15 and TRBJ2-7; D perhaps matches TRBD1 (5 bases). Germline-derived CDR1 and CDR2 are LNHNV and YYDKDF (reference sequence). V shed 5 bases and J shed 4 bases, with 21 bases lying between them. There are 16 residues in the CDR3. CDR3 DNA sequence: TGTGCCACCAGCGGGTCCCCCATAGGGGCTAGGTACGAGCAGTACTTC. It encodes CATSGSPIGARYEQYF.